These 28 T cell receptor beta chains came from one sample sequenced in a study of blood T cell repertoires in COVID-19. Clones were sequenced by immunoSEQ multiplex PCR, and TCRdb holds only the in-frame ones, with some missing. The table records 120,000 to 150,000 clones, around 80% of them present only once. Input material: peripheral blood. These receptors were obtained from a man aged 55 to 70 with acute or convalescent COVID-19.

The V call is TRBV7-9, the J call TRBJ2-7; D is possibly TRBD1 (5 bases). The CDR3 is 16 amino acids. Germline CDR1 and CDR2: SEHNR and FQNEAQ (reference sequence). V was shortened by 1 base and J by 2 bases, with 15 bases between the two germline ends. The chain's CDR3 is CASSLGGGRATYEQYF. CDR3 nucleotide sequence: TGTGCCAGCAGCTTAGGGGGCGGCAGGGCGACCTACGAGCAGTACTTC.

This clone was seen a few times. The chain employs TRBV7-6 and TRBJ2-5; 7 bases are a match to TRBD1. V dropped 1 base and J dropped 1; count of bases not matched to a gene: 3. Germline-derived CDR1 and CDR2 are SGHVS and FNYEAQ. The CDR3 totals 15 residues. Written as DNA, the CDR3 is TGTGCCAGCAGCTTAGGAGGGGGCAGCCAAGAGACCCAGTACTTC. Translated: CASSLGGGSQETQYF.

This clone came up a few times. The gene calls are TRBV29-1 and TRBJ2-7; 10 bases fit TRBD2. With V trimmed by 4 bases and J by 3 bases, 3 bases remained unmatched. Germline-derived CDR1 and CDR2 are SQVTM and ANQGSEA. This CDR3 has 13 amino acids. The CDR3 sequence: CSVARTSGYEQYF. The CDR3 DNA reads TGCAGCGTTGCAAGGACTAGCGGCTACGAGCAGTACTTC.

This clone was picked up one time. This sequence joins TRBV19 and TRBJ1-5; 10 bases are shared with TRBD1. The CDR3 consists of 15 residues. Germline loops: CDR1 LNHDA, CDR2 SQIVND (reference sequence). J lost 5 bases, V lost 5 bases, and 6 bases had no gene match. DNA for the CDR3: TGTGCCAGTAGTGTCCGGGACAGGGGATATCAGCCCCAGCATTTT. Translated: CASSVRDRGYQPQHF.

The CDR3 nucleotides read TGTGCCAGCAGCTGGGGGAGGGAGAATTCACCCCTCCACTTT. This translates into CASSWGRENSPLHF. V usage is TRBV27 and J usage is TRBJ1-6, with a weak D call TRBD1 (5 bases). Trimming took 6 bases from V and 7 from J, leaving 13 bases between them. The CDR3 has 14 residues. In germline, CDR1 is MNHEY, CDR2 SMNVEV (reference sequence).

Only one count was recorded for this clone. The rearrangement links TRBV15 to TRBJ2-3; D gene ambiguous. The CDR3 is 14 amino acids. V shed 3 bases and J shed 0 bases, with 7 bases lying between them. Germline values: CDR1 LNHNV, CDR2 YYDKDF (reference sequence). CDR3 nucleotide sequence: TGTGCCACCAGCAGGGTACGGAGCACAGATACGCAGTATTTT. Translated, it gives CATSRVRSTDTQYF. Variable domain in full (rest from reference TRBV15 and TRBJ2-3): DAMVIQNPRYQVTQFGKPVTLSCSQTLNHNVMYWYQQKSSQAPKLLFHYYDKDFNNEADTPDNFQSRRPNTSFCFLDIRSPGLGDTAMYLCATSRVRSTDTQYFGPGTRLTVL.

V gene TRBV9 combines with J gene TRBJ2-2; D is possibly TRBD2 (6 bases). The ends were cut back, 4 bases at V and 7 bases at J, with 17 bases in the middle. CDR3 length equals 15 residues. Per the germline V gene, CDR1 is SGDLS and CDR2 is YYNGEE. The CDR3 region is CASSFSGITNGELFF. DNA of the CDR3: TGTGCCAGCAGCTTTAGCGGCATCACGAACGGGGAGCTGTTTTTT.

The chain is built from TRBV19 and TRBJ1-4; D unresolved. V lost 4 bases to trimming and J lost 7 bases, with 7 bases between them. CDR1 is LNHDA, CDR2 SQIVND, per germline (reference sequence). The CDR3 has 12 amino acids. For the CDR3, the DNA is TGTGCCAGTAGTACCCTAGGTGAAAAACTGTTTTTT. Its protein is CASSTLGEKLFF. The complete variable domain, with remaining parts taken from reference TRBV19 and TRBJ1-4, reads DGGITQSPKYLFRKEGQNVTLSCEQNLNHDAMYWYRQDPGQGLRLIYYSQIVNDFQKGDIAEGYSVSREKKESFPLTVTSAQKNPTAFYLCASSTLGEKLFFGSGTQLSVL.

CDR3 nucleotide sequence: TGTGCCAGCAACTCGGACAGGGACTACGAGCAGTACTTC. Encoded protein: CASNSDRDYEQYF. The chain couples TRBV7-9 to TRBJ2-7; TRBD1 matches 8 bases. This CDR3 has 13 amino acids. From germline, CDR1 is SEHNR and CDR2 FQNEAQ (reference sequence). The V segment lost 7 bases and the J segment 3 bases; nucleotides outside the gene matches: 5.

CDR3 DNA sequence: TGTGCCAGCAGCTTTCGGGGTGCCAATAATCAGCCCCAGCATTTT. Translating gives CASSFRGANNQPQHF. V usage is TRBV5-6 and J usage is TRBJ1-5; no clear D gene. The CDR3 contains 15 residues. Germline V gene sequence: CDR1 SGHDT, CDR2 YYEEEE. V dropped 2 bases and J dropped 4 bases, with 13 bases sitting between them. Drawing the rest from reference TRBV5-6 and TRBJ1-5, the complete variable domain is DAGVTQSPTHLIKTRGQQVTLRCSPKSGHDTVSWYQQALGQGPQFIFQYYEEEERQRGNFPDRFSGHQFPNYSSELNVNALLLGDSALYLCASSFRGANNQPQHFGDGTRLSIL.

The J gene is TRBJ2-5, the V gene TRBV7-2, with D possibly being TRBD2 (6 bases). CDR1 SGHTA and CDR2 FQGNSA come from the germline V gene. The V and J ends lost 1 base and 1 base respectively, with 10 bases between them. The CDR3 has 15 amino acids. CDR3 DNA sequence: TGTGCCAGCAGCTTAGTCGCGGGAAGCCAAGAGACCCAGTACTTC. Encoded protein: CASSLVAGSQETQYF.

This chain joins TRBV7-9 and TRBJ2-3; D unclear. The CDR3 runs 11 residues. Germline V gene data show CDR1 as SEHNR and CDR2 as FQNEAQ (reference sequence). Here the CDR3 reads CASVSTDTQYF. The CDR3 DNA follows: TGTGCGTCGGTTAGCACAGATACGCAGTATTTT.

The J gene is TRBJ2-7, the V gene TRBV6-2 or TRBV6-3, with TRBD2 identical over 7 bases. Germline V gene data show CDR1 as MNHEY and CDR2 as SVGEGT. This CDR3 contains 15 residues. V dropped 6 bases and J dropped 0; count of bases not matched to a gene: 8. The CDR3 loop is CASSRPSGTSYEQYF. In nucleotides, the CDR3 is TGTGCCAGCAGCCGACCTAGCGGTACCTCCTACGAGCAGTACTTC.

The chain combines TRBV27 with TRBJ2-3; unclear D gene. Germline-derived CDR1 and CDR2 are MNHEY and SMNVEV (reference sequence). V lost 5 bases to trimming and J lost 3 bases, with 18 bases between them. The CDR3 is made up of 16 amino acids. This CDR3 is CASSPRRFRSTDTQYF. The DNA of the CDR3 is TGTGCCAGCAGTCCCCGCAGGTTTCGGTCGACAGATACGCAGTATTTT.

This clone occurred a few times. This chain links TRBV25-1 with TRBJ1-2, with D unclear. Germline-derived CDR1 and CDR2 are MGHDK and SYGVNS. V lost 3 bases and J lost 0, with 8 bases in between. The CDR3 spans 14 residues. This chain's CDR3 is CASSDAAPNYGYTF. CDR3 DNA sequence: TGTGCCAGCAGTGACGCGGCTCCTAACTATGGCTACACCTTC.

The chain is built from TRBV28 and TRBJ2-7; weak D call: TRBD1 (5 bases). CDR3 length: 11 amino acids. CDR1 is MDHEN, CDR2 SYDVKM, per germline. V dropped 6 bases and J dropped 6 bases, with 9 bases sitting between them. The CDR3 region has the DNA TGTGCCAGCAGCGTCAGGGCCGAGCAGTACTTC. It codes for CASSVRAEQYF.

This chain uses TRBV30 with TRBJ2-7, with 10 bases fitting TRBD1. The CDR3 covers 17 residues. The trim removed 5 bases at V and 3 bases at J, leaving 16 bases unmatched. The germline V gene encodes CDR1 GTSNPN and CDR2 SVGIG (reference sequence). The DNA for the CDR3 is TGTGCCTGGCGCAGCCGGGACAGGGGACGCCGGTACTACGAGCAGTACTTC. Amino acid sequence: CAWRSRDRGRRYYEQYF. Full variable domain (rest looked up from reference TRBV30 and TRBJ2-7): SQTIHQWPATLVQPVGSPLSLECTVEGTSNPNLYWYRQAAGRGLQLLFYSVGIGQISSEVPQNLSASRPQDRQFILSSKKLLLSDSGFYLCAWRSRDRGRRYYEQYFGPGTRLTVT.

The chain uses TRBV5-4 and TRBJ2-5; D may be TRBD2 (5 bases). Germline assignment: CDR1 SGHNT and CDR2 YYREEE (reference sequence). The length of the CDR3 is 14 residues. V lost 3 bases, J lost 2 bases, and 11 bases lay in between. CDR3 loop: CASSSDSFQETQYF. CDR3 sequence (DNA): TGTGCCAGCAGCTCGGACTCCTTTCAAGAGACCCAGTACTTC.

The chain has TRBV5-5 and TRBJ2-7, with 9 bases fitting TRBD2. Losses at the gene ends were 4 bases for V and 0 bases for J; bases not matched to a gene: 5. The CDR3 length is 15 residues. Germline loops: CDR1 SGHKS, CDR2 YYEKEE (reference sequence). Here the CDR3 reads CASSPLAGYSYEQYF. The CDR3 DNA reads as TGTGCCAGCAGCCCGCTAGCGGGATACTCCTACGAGCAGTACTTC.

CDR3 nucleotide sequence: TGCGCCAGCAGCCAAGGGGGGCGGGAGATTCGTGGCGAACTGTTTTTT. Its translation is CASSQGGREIRGELFF. The V call is TRBV4-3, the J call TRBJ1-4; maybe TRBD1 (6 bases). Germline V lookup: CDR1 LGHNA, CDR2 YSLEER. The length of the CDR3 is 16 residues. Trimming stripped 1 base from V and 12 bases from J, with 21 bases between.

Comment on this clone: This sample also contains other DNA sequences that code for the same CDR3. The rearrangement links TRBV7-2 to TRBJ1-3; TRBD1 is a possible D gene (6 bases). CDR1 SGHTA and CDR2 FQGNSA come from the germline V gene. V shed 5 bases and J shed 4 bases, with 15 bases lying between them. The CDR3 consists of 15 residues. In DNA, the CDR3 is TGTGCCAGCAGCCCAGTGGGGGGGCTCGGAAACACCATATATTTT. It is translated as CASSPVGGLGNTIYF. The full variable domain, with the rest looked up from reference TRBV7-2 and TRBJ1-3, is GAGVSQSPSNKVTEKGKDVELRCDPISGHTALYWYRQSLGQGLEFLIYFQGNSAPDKSGLPSDRFSAERTGGSVSTLTIQRTQQEDSAVYLCASSPVGGLGNTIYFGEGSWLTVV.

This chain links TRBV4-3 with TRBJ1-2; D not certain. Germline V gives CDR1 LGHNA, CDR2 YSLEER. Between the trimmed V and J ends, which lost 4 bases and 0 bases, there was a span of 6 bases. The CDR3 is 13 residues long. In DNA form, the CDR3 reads TGCGCCAGCAGCCCCAGTTCTAACTATGGCTACACCTTC. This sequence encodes CASSPSSNYGYTF.

Written as DNA, the CDR3 is TGTGCCAGCAGTTCCTACGCAGGGACAGACCCCAATCAGCCCCAGCATTTT. Amino acid sequence: CASSSYAGTDPNQPQHF. The V call is TRBV27, the J call TRBJ1-5, with TRBD1 identical over 7 bases. The junction had 12 bases not matched to a gene; V was cut back by 4 bases and J by 3 bases. This CDR3 region has 17 residues. Germline V gene lookup returns CDR1 MNHEY and CDR2 SMNVEV (reference sequence).

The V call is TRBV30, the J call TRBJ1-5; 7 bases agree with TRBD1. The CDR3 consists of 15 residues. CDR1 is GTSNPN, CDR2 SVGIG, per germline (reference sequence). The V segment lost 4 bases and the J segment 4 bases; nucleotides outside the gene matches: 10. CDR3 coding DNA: TGTGCCTGGACTCGCCAGACAGGGATAAATCAGCCCCAGCATTTT. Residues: CAWTRQTGINQPQHF.

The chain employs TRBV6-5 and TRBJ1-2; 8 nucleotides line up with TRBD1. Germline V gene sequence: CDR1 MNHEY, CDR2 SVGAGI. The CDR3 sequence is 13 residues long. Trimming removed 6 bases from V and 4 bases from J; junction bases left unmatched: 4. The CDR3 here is CASRETGAYGYTF. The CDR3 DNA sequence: TGTGCCAGCAGAGAGACAGGGGCCTATGGCTACACCTTC.

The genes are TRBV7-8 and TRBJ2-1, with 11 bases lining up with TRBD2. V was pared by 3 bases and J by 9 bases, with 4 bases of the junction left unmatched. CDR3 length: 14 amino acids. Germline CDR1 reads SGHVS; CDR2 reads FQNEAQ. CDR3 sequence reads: CASSFAGTSGEQFF. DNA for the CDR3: TGTGCCAGCAGCTTTGCCGGGACTAGCGGTGAGCAGTTCTTC. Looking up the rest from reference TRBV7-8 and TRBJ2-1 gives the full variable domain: GAGVSQSPRYKVAKRGQDVALRCDPISGHVSLFWYQQALGQGPEFLTYFQNEAQLDKSGLPSDRFFAERPEGSVSTLKIQRTQQEDSAVYLCASSFAGTSGEQFFGPGTRLTVL.

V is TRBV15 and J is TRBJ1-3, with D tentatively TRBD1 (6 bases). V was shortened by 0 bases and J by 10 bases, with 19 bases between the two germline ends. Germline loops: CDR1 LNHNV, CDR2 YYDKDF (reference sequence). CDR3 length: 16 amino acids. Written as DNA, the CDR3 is TGTGCCACCAGCAGAGAGCTTTTTTCAGGGGAAAGTACCATATATTTT. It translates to CATSRELFSGESTIYF.

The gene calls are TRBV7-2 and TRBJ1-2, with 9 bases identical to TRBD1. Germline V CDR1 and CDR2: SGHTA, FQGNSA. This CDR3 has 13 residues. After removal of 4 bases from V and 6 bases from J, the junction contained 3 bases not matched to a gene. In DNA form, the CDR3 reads TGTGCCAGCAGCTCCCGACAGGGGGATGGCTACACCTTC. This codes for CASSSRQGDGYTF.